Only one count was recorded for the clone carrying this TCR beta chain. This entry belongs to a study of OX40 agonist ivuxolimab in advanced cancers. Study-wide background: Dose-escalation patients were diagnosed with hepatocellular carcinoma, melanoma, renal cell cancer or head and neck cancer.

Sequencing used immunoSEQ multiplex PCR; TCRdb keeps in-frame clones, though not all of them. The sample holds tens of thousands of clones, approximately 82% seen once. V lost 3 bases and J lost 8, with 13 bases in between. The CDR3 loop spans 13 amino acids. CDR1 and CDR2 (germline): MDHEN, SYDVKM. The clonotype comes from an adult with an advanced solid tumor such as melanoma, head and neck, liver or kidney cancer. The source was CD4+ or CD8+ T cells sorted from blood, collected in a trial of the OX40 agonist ivuxolimab. The chain joins TRBV28 to TRBJ1-1, with unresolved D. The CDR3 bases are TGTGCCAGCAGTTTCAACTATTTGGTCGAAGCTTTCTTT. Protein: CASSFNYLVEAFF.